This T cell receptor (beta chain) was profiled in a study of graft-versus-host responses after intestinal transplantation. This clone was seen more than once but under ten times. Per the germline V gene, CDR1 is SGHTA and CDR2 is FQGNSA. CDR3 size: 12 residues. V shed 7 bases and J shed 7 bases, with 13 bases lying between them. Repertoires were generated with immunoSEQ multiplex PCR, while TCRdb's copy carries only in-frame clones and drops some. This sample yields approximately 14,000 clones, of which roughly 35% are seen a single time; around 2% belongs to the top ten. With roughly 200,000 irradiated, violet-dye-labeled stimulator cells, roughly 200,000 CFSE-labeled responder cells were plated.

The sequences come from alloreactive CD8+ T cells from a mixed lymphocyte reaction culture, collected before intestinal transplant. The subset was: CFSE-low proliferating T cells sorted from roughly six-day pre-transplant mixed lymphocyte reaction (GvH or HvG direction). The chain uses TRBV7-2 and TRBJ1-2; D unresolved. The sequence was collected from a human patient who received an intestinal transplant. Here the CDR3 reads CASTLGEAGYTF. The CDR3 DNA reads TGTGCCAGCACCCTAGGTGAGGCTGGCTACACCTTC.